The sequence of this TCR beta chain was determined in a study of Ad26.COV2.S vaccination and SARS-CoV-2 variants. Study as a whole: Once, or twice with 56 days between doses, Ad26.COV2.S was given intramuscularly.

Findings and limits, study-wide: Measurement of non-spike TCR breadth gave similar results in vaccine and placebo recipients.

Indicated treatment: over 15 received Ad26.COV2.S at low or high dose, single or two shots; roughly five received placebo; per-sample allocation not given. Day 63 after the first injection of vaccine or placebo was the sampling time. Expression of Wuhan-strain SARS-CoV-2 spike came from the Ad26 vector that formed the vaccine. Trimming left V 0 bases short and J 8 bases short, with 16 bases between. Germline values: CDR1 SGHAT, CDR2 FQNNGV. The CDR3 extends over 15 amino acids. Sequencing used immunoSEQ multiplex PCR; TCRdb keeps in-frame clones, though not all of them. The sample has a few hundred thousand clones, about four fifths seen once; the top ten hold just under 7.5%. On this clone itself: Its specificity is unknown.

The chain uses TRBV11-2 and TRBJ1-2, with D possibly TRBD1 on 5 matching bases. Material: peripheral blood, obtained in a trial of Ad26.COV2.S vaccine versus placebo. This receptor was obtained from a person between 18 and 60 years old who received the Ad26.COV2.S COVID-19 vaccine or a placebo. The CDR3 loop reads CASSLDRGSWGGYTF. DNA of the CDR3: TGTGCCAGCAGCTTAGATAGGGGATCTTGGGGGGGCTACACCTTC.